Below, 16 T cell receptor beta chains from the same sample are listed, as sequenced in a study of human thymus T cells. Resections obtained during corrective heart surgery supplied the thymus tissue. The method was immunoSEQ multiplex PCR; TCRdb's version includes in-frame clones alone and lacks a portion of them. The top ten clones hold 0.024% of a sample with around 120,000 clones, approximately 96% of them seen once. The sample taken for sequencing was thymus tissue. Receptors originate from a boy in the first two years of life with a congenital heart defect but otherwise immunologically healthy.

This rearrangement joins TRBV30 to TRBJ2-2, with D perhaps given as TRBD1 or TRBD2 (5 bases each). The V gene lost 5 bases and the J gene lost 6 bases, with 19 bases spanning the gap. There are 15 residues in the CDR3. The germline V gene encodes CDR1 GTSNPN and CDR2 SVGIG (reference sequence). As DNA, the CDR3 is TGTGCCTGGCGAGTTATTGGGGGATTGGCCGGGGAGCTGTTTTTT. This sequence encodes CAWRVIGGLAGELFF. Full variable domain (missing parts from reference TRBV30 and TRBJ2-2): SQTIHQWPATLVQPVGSPLSLECTVEGTSNPNLYWYRQAAGRGLQLLFYSVGIGQISSEVPQNLSASRPQDRQFILSSKKLLLSDSGFYLCAWRVIGGLAGELFFGEGSRLTVL.

The chain employs TRBV14 and TRBJ2-7; D uncertain. Germline CDR1 is SGHDN and CDR2 is FVKESK. The CDR3 has 14 residues. V lost 1 base and J 0 bases, leaving 7 bases between the germline ends. The CDR3 protein is CASSQGPTSYEQYF. Here the CDR3 DNA reads TGTGCCAGCAGCCAAGGCCCAACCTCCTACGAGCAGTACTTC. The full variable domain, rest sourced from reference TRBV14 and TRBJ2-7, is EAGVTQFPSHSVIEKGQTVTLRCDPISGHDNLYWYRRVMGKEIKFLLHFVKESKQDESGMPNNRFLAERTGGTYSTLKVQPAELEDSGVYFCASSQGPTSYEQYFGPGTRLTVT.

CDR3 DNA sequence: TGTGCCAGTAGTTCCCTCCCCGGGACAGGTGGCTACACCTTC. Protein product: CASSSLPGTGGYTF. The chain links TRBV19 to TRBJ1-2; 8 bases are a match to TRBD1. Germline V lookup: CDR1 LNHDA, CDR2 SQIVND (reference sequence). Losses at the gene ends were 5 bases for V and 7 bases for J; bases not matched to a gene: 9. CDR3 length equals 14 residues.

The rearrangement links TRBV9 to TRBJ2-6; 9 nucleotides agree with TRBD1. V trimming: 7 bases; J trimming: 2 bases; junction bases outside the gene matches: 7. CDR1 and CDR2 from the germline V gene are SGDLS and YYNGEE. This CDR3 spans 16 amino acids. Here the CDR3 reads CASEKQGATGANVLTF. The DNA for the CDR3 is TGTGCCAGCGAGAAACAGGGGGCTACTGGGGCCAACGTCCTGACTTTC. The full variable domain, with the rest looked up from reference TRBV9 and TRBJ2-6, is DSGVTQTPKHLITATGQRVTLRCSPRSGDLSVYWYQQSLDQGLQFLIQYYNGEERAKGNILERFSAQQFPDLHSELNLSSLELGDSALYFCASEKQGATGANVLTFGAGSRLTVL.

This rearrangement joins TRBV9 to TRBJ2-7, with D uncertain. Trimming left V 7 bases short and J 5 bases short, with 4 bases between. CDR1 is SGDLS, CDR2 YYNGEE, per germline. This CDR3 is built from 9 residues. The CDR3 DNA reads as TGTGCCAGCCGCGACGAGCAGTACTTC. Residues: CASRDEQYF.

This clone was seen only once. The genes are TRBV7-3 and TRBJ2-7; D unresolved. There are 13 residues in the CDR3. CDR1 is SGHTA and CDR2 is FQGTGA in the germline V gene. Trimming stripped 4 bases from V and 2 bases from J, with 9 bases between. CDR3 bases: TGTGCCAGCAGCTCGGGTTGTACCTACGAGCAGTACTTC. Translated, it gives CASSSGCTYEQYF.

J is TRBJ2-3 and V is TRBV4-3; unclear D gene. The CDR3 contains 18 residues. Trimming took off 0 bases at V and 3 bases at J, with 19 bases between the two ends. The germline V gene encodes CDR1 LGHNA and CDR2 YSLEER. This chain's CDR3 is CASSQDRQAMGSTDTQYF. The CDR3 region has the DNA TGCGCCAGCAGCCAAGATCGGCAAGCGATGGGTTCGACAGATACGCAGTATTTT.

The chain has TRBV11-2 and TRBJ1-1, with D unresolved. Trimming cost V 1 base and J 3 bases, with 3 bases left between them. Germline V CDR1 and CDR2: SGHAT, FQNNGV. CDR3 length: 12 residues. The CDR3 nucleotides are TGTGCCAGCAGCTTAGGGCACACTGAAGCTTTCTTT. Translation gives CASSLGHTEAFF.

The rearrangement uses TRBV7-2 and TRBJ2-3; D remains unclear. This CDR3 is built from 13 residues. Trimming removed 1 base from V and 3 bases from J, with 5 bases in between. Germline V gene sequence: CDR1 SGHTA, CDR2 FQGNSA. The CDR3 spells CASSLEATDTQYF. In DNA, the CDR3 is TGTGCCAGCAGCTTAGAGGCGACAGATACGCAGTATTTT.

The chain joins TRBV28 to TRBJ2-6, with 10 bases that match TRBD1. The CDR3 contains 17 residues. Germline CDR1 reads MDHEN; CDR2 reads SYDVKM. J gave up 0 bases and V 10 bases, and 9 bases lay outside the gene matches. The CDR3 DNA follows: TGTGCCACCAGAAGACAGGGGGCGGCCTCTGGGGCCAACGTCCTGACTTTC. It specifies CATRRQGAASGANVLTF.

The chain combines TRBV6-5 with TRBJ2-1; 10 bases fit TRBD2. Germline values: CDR1 MNHEY, CDR2 SVGAGI. The CDR3 length is 14 residues. The J segment lost 9 bases and the V segment lost 5 bases, leaving 7 bases of the junction unmatched. The chain's CDR3 is CASSPGTSVGEQFF. The CDR3 DNA reads as TGTGCCAGCAGTCCCGGGACTAGCGTGGGTGAGCAGTTCTTC.

The chain uses TRBV9 and TRBJ1-1; tentatively, D is TRBD1 (5 bases). V lost 0 bases and J 0 bases, leaving 18 bases between the germline ends. Per the germline V gene, CDR1 is SGDLS and CDR2 is YYNGEE. CDR3 length: 18 amino acids. The CDR3 DNA sequence: TGTGCCAGCAGCGTAGCGGAGGAGATCGGGACCATGAACACTGAAGCTTTCTTT. Residues: CASSVAEEIGTMNTEAFF.

V usage is TRBV4-3 and J usage is TRBJ2-5; 13 bases are shared with TRBD2. The V gene end was trimmed by 4 bases and the J gene end by 4 bases; junction bases not matched to a gene: 6. Germline V gene sequence: CDR1 LGHNA, CDR2 YSLEER. The CDR3 extends over 16 amino acids. The CDR3 DNA is TGCGCCAGCAGCCCACTAGCGGGGGGGCCAGGAGAGACCCAGTACTTC. Protein product: CASSPLAGGPGETQYF.

The CDR3 sequence: CASSSGGGTDTQYF. DNA for the CDR3: TGTGCCAGCAGTAGTGGCGGGGGCACAGATACGCAGTATTTT. The V call is TRBV28, the J call TRBJ2-3; TRBD2 might be the D (6 bases). The V gene lost 5 bases and the J gene lost 1 base, with 10 bases spanning the gap. The CDR3 totals 14 residues. Germline V gene lookup returns CDR1 MDHEN and CDR2 SYDVKM.

This chain connects TRBV27 to TRBJ2-3; TRBD1 matches at 7 bases. The CDR3 contains 16 residues. The germline gives CDR1 MNHEY, CDR2 SMNVEV (reference sequence). V was clipped by 5 bases and J by 2 bases; unmatched bases: 10. In DNA form, the CDR3 reads TGTGCCAGCAGTCCGACAGGGATTTCTTTCACAGATACGCAGTATTTT. Its protein product is CASSPTGISFTDTQYF.

The chain links TRBV5-6 to TRBJ2-5, with 9 bases identical to TRBD2. V lost 4 bases and J lost 5; bases outside the gene matches: 12. Germline V gives CDR1 SGHDT, CDR2 YYEEEE. This CDR3 has 16 amino acids. For the CDR3, the DNA is TGTGCCAGCAGCCGCTCTGCGGGGGGGCCGGTGGAGACCCAGTACTTC. It encodes CASSRSAGGPVETQYF.